The next 32 T cell receptor beta chains were all read from a single sample in a study of cytomegalovirus exposure and HLA in healthy donors. Assay: immunoSEQ multiplex PCR; the TCRdb copy retains only in-frame clones and omits some. The sample shows around 140,000 clones, approximately 88% of them seen only once. Sequencing was performed on PBMCs. The receptors were sampled from a man aged 18-30 years in good health and CMV-seropositive.

The rearrangement joins TRBV5-4 to TRBJ1-2; possible D gene TRBD1, 5 bases. The V end was cut by 0 bases, the J end by 7 bases, with 13 bases between. Looked up from germline, CDR1 is SGHNT and CDR2 is YYREEE (reference sequence). CDR3 length: 14 residues. The CDR3 DNA reads as TGTGCCAGCAGCTTGGGACTTCAGGGAAGTGGCTACACCTTC. Translating gives CASSLGLQGSGYTF.

To note about this clone: Other DNA sequences in this sample translate to the same CDR3. The chain is built from TRBV6-5 and TRBJ1-4, with 7 bases aligning to TRBD1. J was trimmed by 8 bases and V by 0 bases; bases with no gene match: 6. CDR3 length: 15 residues. CDR1 is MNHEY, CDR2 SVGAGI, per germline. CDR3 sequence reads: CASSYSGQGDEKLFF. CDR3 DNA sequence: TGTGCCAGCAGTTACTCGGGGCAGGGGGACGAAAAACTGTTTTTT.

The chain has TRBV2 and TRBJ2-1; 9 bases map to TRBD2. The CDR3 consists of 15 residues. V shed 7 bases, J shed 5 bases, and the junction held 9 bases outside the gene matches. Germline lookup yields CDR1 SNHLY and CDR2 FYNNEI. The CDR3 bases are TGTGCCAGCAAATCGACTAGCGGACCTAACAATGAGCAGTTCTTC. Protein: CASKSTSGPNNEQFF.

This rearrangement joins TRBV5-4 to TRBJ1-1; 7 bases align to TRBD1. From germline, CDR1 is SGHNT and CDR2 YYREEE (reference sequence). The ends lost 5 bases at V and 0 bases at J; junction bases unmatched: 7. CDR3 size: 15 residues. Written as DNA, the CDR3 is TGTGCCAGCAGTAGGGGGACAGATATGAACACTGAAGCTTTCTTT. Protein product: CASSRGTDMNTEAFF.

The chain couples TRBV10-1 to TRBJ2-3; TRBD2 agrees at 9 bases. Germline lookup yields CDR1 WNHNN and CDR2 SYGVQD (reference sequence). Unmatched junction bases numbered 19, after V lost 0 bases and J lost 6 bases. The CDR3 has 20 residues. The CDR3 nucleotides are TGCGCCAGCAGTGAGTCGGTAGGGCGGGGGGGCGTCGTACCGTCGGATACGCAGTATTTT. It is translated as CASSESVGRGGVVPSDTQYF.

The table lists this clone with a few counts. At one boundary the junction diverges from the germline segment, which might be a read error. The rearrangement links TRBV2 to TRBJ1-5, with D tentatively TRBD1 (5 bases). This CDR3 is built from 12 residues. Per the germline V gene, CDR1 is SNHLY and CDR2 is FYNNEI. DNA of the CDR3: TGTGCCAGCGGTGAGGGGCGGTGGCCCCAGCATTTT. Protein product: CASGEGRWPQHF.

The V call is TRBV9, the J call TRBJ2-3; 8 nucleotides agree with TRBD1. The CDR3 totals 15 residues. Germline CDR1 SGDLS, CDR2 YYNGEE. The V and J ends lost 1 base and 4 bases, in that order; junction bases with no gene match: 5. The CDR3 reads CASSVSGQGPDTQYF. The DNA of the CDR3 is TGTGCCAGCAGCGTATCAGGACAGGGACCAGATACGCAGTATTTT.

This clone has only one observation. The chain uses TRBV9 and TRBJ2-7; 9 positions agree with TRBD2. Unmatched junction bases numbered 12, after V lost 4 bases and J lost 4 bases. Germline lookup yields CDR1 SGDLS and CDR2 YYNGEE. The CDR3 is 16 residues long. The CDR3 DNA reads TGTGCCAGCAGCTTAGAGGAAGCGGGGGGCCGGTACGAGCAGTACTTC. It codes for CASSLEEAGGRYEQYF.

This chain joins TRBV2 and TRBJ1-1; a possible D gene is TRBD1 (5 bases). The CDR3 spans 14 residues. With 5 bases removed from V and 5 bases from J, the gap between germline ends came to 15 bases. In germline, CDR1 is SNHLY, CDR2 FYNNEI. CDR3 DNA sequence: TGTGCCAGCAGTCCCCGACAGAGCGGGACTGAAGCTTTCTTT. Translated, it gives CASSPRQSGTEAFF. Looking up the rest from reference TRBV2 and TRBJ1-1 gives the full variable domain: EPEVTQTPSHQVTQMGQEVILRCVPISNHLYFYWYRQILGQKVEFLVSFYNNEISEKSEIFDDQFSVERPDGSNFTLKIRSTKLEDSAMYFCASSPRQSGTEAFFGQGTRLTVV.

This rearrangement joins TRBV6-1 to TRBJ1-1, with D unresolved. Germline V gene sequence: CDR1 MNHNS, CDR2 SASEGT. The CDR3 is made up of 15 amino acids. The ends were cut back, 0 bases at V and 1 base at J, with 9 bases in the middle. In nucleotides, the CDR3 is TGTGCCAGCAGTGAAGCGCCAGGTAAGAACACTGAAGCTTTCTTT. Translating it yields CASSEAPGKNTEAFF.

V gene TRBV28 combines with J gene TRBJ2-7; TRBD1 is a possible D gene (6 bases). Trimming left V 3 bases short and J 5 bases short, with 11 bases between. Germline loops: CDR1 MDHEN, CDR2 SYDVKM. The CDR3 spans 13 residues. The CDR3 DNA reads as TGTGCCAGCAGTTTCCCAGGGGTGAACGAGCAGTACTTC. The encoded protein is CASSFPGVNEQYF.

The chain is built from TRBV18 and TRBJ1-1; possibly TRBD1 for D (6 bases). The germline gives CDR1 KGHSH, CDR2 LQKENI. The CDR3 has 15 amino acids. V shed 2 bases and J shed 0 bases, with 10 bases lying between them. The CDR3 here is CASSPVNRVNTEAFF. CDR3 sequence (DNA): TGTGCCAGCTCACCAGTGAACAGGGTGAACACTGAAGCTTTCTTT.

V usage is TRBV5-1 and J usage is TRBJ1-1; the match to TRBD1 covers 8 bases. CDR1 and CDR2 from the germline V gene are SGHRS and YFSETQ. Trimming took 6 bases from V and 4 from J; bases not matched to a gene: 14. The CDR3 is 16 amino acids. The CDR3 nucleotides read TGCGCCAGCAACCCAACCCCAGGGGGCGGGGGCACTGAAGCTTTCTTT. It translates to CASNPTPGGGGTEAFF.

Concerning this clone: The germline gene is not matched at one end of the junction; a read error may be the cause. V and J are TRBV6-6 and TRBJ1-6; D might be TRBD1 (6 bases). From germline, CDR1 is MNHNY and CDR2 SVGAGI (reference sequence). The CDR3 has 11 amino acids. The CDR3 spells CASSYSTGIWF. The DNA for the CDR3 is TGTGCCAGCAGTTACTCTACAGGGATTTGGTTT.

The V gene is TRBV7-9, the J gene TRBJ2-7, with 8 bases matching TRBD2. The CDR3 runs 14 residues. Germline V gene data show CDR1 as SEHNR and CDR2 as FQNEAQ (reference sequence). V lost 5 bases and J lost 2; bases outside the gene matches: 5. CDR3 bases: TGTGCCAGCAGCAAACGCGGGGGGACCTACGAGCAGTACTTC. It is translated as CASSKRGGTYEQYF.

This clone was recorded only once. This rearrangement joins TRBV2 to TRBJ2-1; 8 bases line up with TRBD2. The ends lost 8 bases at V and 8 bases at J; junction bases unmatched: 8. The CDR3 totals 13 residues. Germline CDR1 reads SNHLY; CDR2 reads FYNNEI. The CDR3 protein is CASGPGGQDEQFF. CDR3 coding DNA: TGTGCCAGCGGACCGGGGGGGCAGGATGAGCAGTTCTTC.

The V call is TRBV28, the J call TRBJ2-5; 11 bases align to TRBD2. V lost 7 bases, J lost 5 bases, and 9 bases stayed unmatched. Germline CDR1 MDHEN, CDR2 SYDVKM. The CDR3 is 15 amino acids. The CDR3 DNA sequence: TGTGCCAGCAAAATCCCTAGCGGGGGGAGGGAGACCCAGTACTTC. Protein sequence: CASKIPSGGRETQYF.

The chain links TRBV19 to TRBJ2-2, with 9 bases matching TRBD2. The CDR3 contains 21 residues. V lost 1 base, J lost 3 bases, and 18 bases stayed unmatched. Germline assignment: CDR1 LNHDA and CDR2 SQIVND (reference sequence). The CDR3 DNA follows: TGTGCCAGTAGTATAGTTGGGGGACCCCCCCAGCGGGAGGTGTACACCGGGGAGCTGTTTTTT. Translation gives CASSIVGGPPQREVYTGELFF.

In DNA, the CDR3 is TGTGCCAGCAGTTTCATATCGACAGCTTCCTTGAGGAGCAATGAGCAGTTCTTC. As protein: CASSFISTASLRSNEQFF. The chain uses TRBV27 and TRBJ2-1; D is possibly TRBD1 (5 bases). CDR3 length: 18 residues. V was shortened by 3 bases and J by 6 bases, with 24 bases between the two germline ends. Germline V gene lookup returns CDR1 MNHEY and CDR2 SMNVEV (reference sequence).

The chain is built from TRBV2 and TRBJ2-7; perhaps TRBD2 as D (7 bases). V lost 7 bases and J 2 bases, leaving 9 bases between the germline ends. The CDR3 spans 12 residues. Germline-derived CDR1 and CDR2 are SNHLY and FYNNEI. In DNA form, the CDR3 reads TGTGCCAGCACGGGGGGCACCTACGAGCAGTACTTC. Protein sequence: CASTGGTYEQYF.

The chain employs TRBV28 and TRBJ2-7, with a possible D match to TRBD2 (7 bases). The CDR3 totals 14 residues. Germline V gene data show CDR1 as MDHEN and CDR2 as SYDVKM. V dropped 3 bases and J dropped 6 bases, with 15 bases sitting between them. This CDR3 reads CASSFRGAASEQYF. In DNA, the CDR3 is TGTGCCAGCAGTTTTCGGGGGGCCGCTTCCGAGCAGTACTTC.

The V and J genes are TRBV7-3 and TRBJ1-2; the match to TRBD1 covers 10 bases. CDR3 length equals 14 residues. After removal of 4 bases from V and 9 bases from J, the junction contained 8 bases not matched to a gene. Germline V CDR1 and CDR2: SGHTA, FQGTGA. The DNA for the CDR3 is TGTGCCAGCAGCTACGGGACAGGGGTACAAAGCTACACCTTC. Amino acid sequence: CASSYGTGVQSYTF.

The V and J genes are TRBV2 and TRBJ1-6, with TRBD1 matching 9 bases. Trimming cost V 8 bases and J 8 bases; bases outside gene matches: 4. CDR3 length: 13 amino acids. CDR1 is SNHLY, CDR2 FYNNEI, per germline. This CDR3 is CASGDRVDSPLHF. CDR3 coding DNA: TGTGCCAGCGGGGACAGGGTAGATTCACCCCTCCACTTT.

This sequence joins TRBV5-1 and TRBJ1-1; D ambiguous. CDR3 size: 14 residues. Germline CDR1 is SGHRS and CDR2 is YFSETQ. V was pared by 3 bases and J by 1 base, with 10 bases between. The CDR3 region has the DNA TGCGCCAGCAGCTATGACATATCGAACACTGAAGCTTTCTTT. Encoded protein: CASSYDISNTEAFF. Complete variable domain (other parts from reference TRBV5-1 and TRBJ1-1): KAGVTQTPRYLIKTRGQQVTLSCSPISGHRSVSWYQQTPGQGLQFLFEYFSETQRNKGNFPGRFSGRQFSNSRSEMNVSTLELGDSALYLCASSYDISNTEAFFGQGTRLTVV.

The chain has TRBV28 and TRBJ1-1, with 7 bases lining up with TRBD1. The length of the CDR3 is 13 residues. The germline V gene encodes CDR1 MDHEN and CDR2 SYDVKM. J lost 5 bases, V lost 9 bases, and 9 bases had no gene match. CDR3 sequence reads: CASLTGMVTEAFF. CDR3 DNA sequence: TGTGCCAGTCTGACAGGGATGGTAACTGAAGCTTTCTTT.

The rearrangement joins TRBV6-1 to TRBJ2-5; 8 bases line up with TRBD2. CDR3 size: 11 residues. Per germline, CDR1 MNHNS and CDR2 SASEGT. Germline trimming cut 3 bases from V and 14 bases from J; bases unmatched to any gene: 5. DNA for the CDR3: TGTGCCAGCAGTGATCGGGAGGGACGCTACTTC. Amino acids: CASSDREGRYF.

This clone was seen more than once but under ten times. This chain connects TRBV13 to TRBJ2-3; 11 bases match TRBD2. Germline values: CDR1 PRHDT, CDR2 FYEKMQ (reference sequence). The CDR3 has 16 amino acids. The V segment lost 5 bases and the J segment 2 bases; nucleotides outside the gene matches: 6. CDR3 nucleotide sequence: TGTGCCAGCAGCGGCCGACTAGCGGGGACCACAGATACGCAGTATTTT. Translation gives CASSGRLAGTTDTQYF.

The genes are TRBV6-5 and TRBJ2-5; 10 bases are shared with TRBD1. The germline CDR1 and CDR2 sequences are MNHEY and SVGAGI. The CDR3 sequence is 13 residues long. Trimming took 6 bases from V and 4 from J; bases not matched to a gene: 2. CDR3 protein: CASSRDRGETQYF. CDR3 DNA sequence: TGTGCCAGCAGCCGGGACAGGGGAGAGACCCAGTACTTC.

This sequence joins TRBV30 and TRBJ1-6, with 9 nucleotides matching TRBD1. Germline lookup yields CDR1 GTSNPN and CDR2 SVGIG (reference sequence). The junction had 8 bases not matched to a gene; V was cut back by 2 bases and J by 6 bases. The CDR3 totals 16 residues. The CDR3 region is CAWSHVPGQGNSPLHF. The DNA for the CDR3 is TGTGCCTGGAGTCACGTACCGGGACAGGGTAATTCACCCCTCCACTTT.

This chain joins TRBV25-1 and TRBJ2-7; unclear D gene. There are 16 residues in the CDR3. Trimming removed 0 bases from V and 6 bases from J, with 18 bases in between. CDR1 is MGHDK, CDR2 SYGVNS, per germline. In nucleotides, the CDR3 is TGTGCCAGCAGTGAATATCGAGACGGGTGGAACACCGAGCAGTACTTC. Amino acids: CASSEYRDGWNTEQYF.

J is TRBJ1-1 and V is TRBV2; D remains unclear. V was cut by 6 bases and J by 7 bases, with 9 bases left in between. This CDR3 comprises 11 residues. The V gene's germline CDR1 is SNHLY and CDR2 FYNNEI. This CDR3 reads CASRLFGEAFF. CDR3 in DNA: TGTGCCAGCAGACTCTTCGGTGAAGCTTTCTTT.

This clone was detected only a few times. V usage is TRBV7-3 and J usage is TRBJ1-6, with no clear D. Germline V gives CDR1 SGHTA, CDR2 FQGTGA. The CDR3 runs to 13 residues. Trimming stripped 2 bases from V and 10 bases from J, with 9 bases between. This CDR3 is CASSLGGRSPLHF. The CDR3, as DNA: TGTGCCAGCAGCTTAGGAGGGCGCTCACCCCTCCACTTT.